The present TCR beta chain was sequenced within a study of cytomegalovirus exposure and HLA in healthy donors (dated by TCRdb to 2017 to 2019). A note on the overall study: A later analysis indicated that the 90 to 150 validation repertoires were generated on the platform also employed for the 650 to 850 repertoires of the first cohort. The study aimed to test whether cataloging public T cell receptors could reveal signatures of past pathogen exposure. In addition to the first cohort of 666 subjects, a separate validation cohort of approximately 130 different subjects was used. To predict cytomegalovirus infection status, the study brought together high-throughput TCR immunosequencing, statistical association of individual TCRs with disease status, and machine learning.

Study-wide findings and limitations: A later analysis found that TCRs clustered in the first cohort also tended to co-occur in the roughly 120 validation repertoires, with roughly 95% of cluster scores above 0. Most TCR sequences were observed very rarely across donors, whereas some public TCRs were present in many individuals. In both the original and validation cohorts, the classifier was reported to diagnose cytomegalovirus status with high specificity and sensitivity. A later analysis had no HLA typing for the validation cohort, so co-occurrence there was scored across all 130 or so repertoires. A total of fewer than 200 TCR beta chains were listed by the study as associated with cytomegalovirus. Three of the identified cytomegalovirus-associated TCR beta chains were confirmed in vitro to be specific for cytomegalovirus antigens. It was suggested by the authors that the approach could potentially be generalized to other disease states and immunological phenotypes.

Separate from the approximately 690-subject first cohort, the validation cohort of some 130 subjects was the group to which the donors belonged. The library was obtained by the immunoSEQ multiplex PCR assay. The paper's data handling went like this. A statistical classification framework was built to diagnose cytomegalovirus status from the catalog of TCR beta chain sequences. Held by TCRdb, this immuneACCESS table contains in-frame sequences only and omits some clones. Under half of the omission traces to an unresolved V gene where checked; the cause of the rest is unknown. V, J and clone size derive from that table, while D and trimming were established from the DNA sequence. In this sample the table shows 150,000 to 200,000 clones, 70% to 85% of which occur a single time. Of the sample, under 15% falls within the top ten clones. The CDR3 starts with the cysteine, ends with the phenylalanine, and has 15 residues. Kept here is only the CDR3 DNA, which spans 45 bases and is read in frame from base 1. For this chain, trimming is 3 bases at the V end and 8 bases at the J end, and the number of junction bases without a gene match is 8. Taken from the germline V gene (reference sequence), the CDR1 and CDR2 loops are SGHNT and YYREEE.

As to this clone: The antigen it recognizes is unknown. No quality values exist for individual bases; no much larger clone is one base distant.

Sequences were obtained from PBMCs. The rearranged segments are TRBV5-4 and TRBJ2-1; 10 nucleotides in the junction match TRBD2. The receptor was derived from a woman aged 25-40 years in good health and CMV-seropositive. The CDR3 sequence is CASSSSGRAVHEQFF. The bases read TGTGCCAGCAGCTCCAGCGGGAGGGCCGTGCATGAGCAGTTCTTC.